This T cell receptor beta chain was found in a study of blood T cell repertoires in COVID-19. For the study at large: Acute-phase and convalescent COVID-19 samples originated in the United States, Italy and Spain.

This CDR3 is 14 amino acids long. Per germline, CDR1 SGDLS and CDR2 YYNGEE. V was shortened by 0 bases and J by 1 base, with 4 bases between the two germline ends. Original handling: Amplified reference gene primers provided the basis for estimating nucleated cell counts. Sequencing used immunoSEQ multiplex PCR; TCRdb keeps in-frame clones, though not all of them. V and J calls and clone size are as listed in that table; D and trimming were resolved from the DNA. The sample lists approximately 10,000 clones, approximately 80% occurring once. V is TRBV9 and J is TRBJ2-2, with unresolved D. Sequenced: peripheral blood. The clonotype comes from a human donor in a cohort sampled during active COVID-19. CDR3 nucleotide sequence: TGTGCCAGCAGCGTAGCCGGGAACACCGGGGAGCTGTTTTTT. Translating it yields CASSVAGNTGELFF.